This TCR beta chain was identified in a study of T cells in Graves' hyperthyroidism and ophthalmopathy. In the study overall: Blood was drawn when the patient was first diagnosed and still untreated.

The CDR3 totals 14 residues. CDR1 is MNHNS, CDR2 SASEGT, per germline. Between the trimmed V and J ends, which lost 3 bases and 4 bases, there was a span of 9 bases. Diagnosis of hyperthyroidism was new in patients aged 18 to 65, and its duration was under 2 months. Used for diagnoses were clinical symptoms, serum thyroxine and TRAb, thyroid ultrasound and orbital computed tomography. From roughly 10 ml of fresh peripheral blood, PBMCs were isolated. Researchers amplified the TCR beta CDR3 regions from RNA transcripts. TCR CDR3 underwent first-round RT-PCR with the HTBI primer set. TCRdb passed the multiplex PCR reads through MiXCR, listing each CDR3 protein once. This table holds about 740,000 distinct CDR3 sequences, around 13% found once.

Sequencing input: blood. The chain carries TRBV6-1 and TRBJ2-2; D perhaps matches TRBD2 (6 bases). This clonotype originated in a woman under 30 with Graves' hyperthyroidism. CDR3 coding DNA: TGTGCCAGCAGTGACAGGGAGGCCACCGGGGAGCTGTTTTTT. The encoded protein is CASSDREATGELFF.